This T cell receptor beta chain was recovered during a study of blood T cell repertoires in COVID-19. Turning to the study itself: Whether acute or convalescent, the COVID-19 samples came from the United States, Italy and Spain.

As processed by the authors: Estimation of nucleated cell counts was performed using reference gene primer amplification. Libraries were prepared by immunoSEQ multiplex PCR; TCRdb keeps only in-frame clonotypes and omits some of them. V and J calls plus clone size are reproduced from that table; the DNA served to infer D and trimming. The sample has approximately 160,000 clones; about 80% are singletons. Germline-derived CDR1 and CDR2 are SGHRS and YFSETQ. V lost 6 bases, J lost 2 bases, and 2 bases stayed unmatched. This CDR3 has 13 residues. The sequencing sample was made of PBMCs or T cells enriched from blood (not recorded which). This sequence originates from a man between 50 and 59 years old who had recovered from COVID-19. The V and J genes are TRBV5-1 and TRBJ2-3; TRBD2 matches 8 bases. CDR3 residues: CASTLAVTDTQYF. The DNA of the CDR3 is TGCGCCAGCACACTAGCGGTCACAGATACGCAGTATTTT.